This is a list of T cell receptor beta chains from one sample in a study of memory CD4+ T cells and cytomegalovirus serostatus. The protocol was immunoSEQ multiplex PCR, while the TCRdb copy is restricted to in-frame clones and leaves out a portion. The sample includes 55,000 to 75,000 clones, around four fifths of them seen just once. Sequencing was performed on memory CD4+ T cells from blood. These receptors came from an adult in good health and CMV-seronegative. CDR3s include the opening cysteine and the closing phenylalanine or tryptophan. The D gene is left open where the match is weak. Where a row states a size, it is once, few, many or the class of an expanded clone; other rows omit it.

d_call	v_call	clone_size	j_call	cdr3_aa	cdr3_nt
TRBD2	TRBV30	.	TRBJ2-1	CAWSVRGLAGDNEQFF	TGTGCCTGGAGTGTACGGGGACTAGCGGGGGACAATGAGCAGTTCTTC
TRBD2	TRBV6-5	.	TRBJ2-7	CASTDSGGAYEQYF	TGTGCCAGCACGGATAGCGGGGGGGCCTACGAGCAGTACTTC
.	TRBV28	.	TRBJ1-5	CASSPGTTYNQPQHF	TGTGCCAGCAGTCCGGGGACCACCTACAATCAGCCCCAGCATTTT
TRBD1	TRBV6-4	.	TRBJ2-3	CARGTGKADTQYF	TGTGCCAGGGGGACAGGGAAGGCAGATACGCAGTATTTT
TRBD2	TRBV5-1	.	TRBJ2-3	CASRNSGRTGDTQYF	TGCGCCAGCAGGAATAGCGGGAGGACGGGAGATACGCAGTATTTT
TRBD2	TRBV10-2	.	TRBJ2-1	CASSLAGGNEQFF	TGCGCCAGCAGCCTAGCGGGGGGCAATGAGCAGTTCTTC
TRBD1	TRBV9	.	TRBJ1-2	CASSRDSSPYGYTF	TGTGCCAGCAGCCGGGACAGTTCCCCCTATGGCTACACCTTC
TRBD1	TRBV7-6	.	TRBJ1-3	CASSSGQGINTIYF	TGTGCCAGCAGCTCGGGACAGGGGATAAACACCATATATTTT
.	TRBV2	.	TRBJ2-1	CATGTGYGNEQFF	TGTGCCACGGGAACAGGGTACGGTAATGAGCAGTTCTTC
TRBD1	TRBV7-2	.	TRBJ1-5	CASSPQGAGNQPQHF	TGTGCCAGCAGCCCGCAGGGGGCAGGCAATCAGCCCCAGCATTTT
TRBD1	TRBV5-1	.	TRBJ1-5	CASSSGTGVNQPQHF	TGCGCCAGCAGCTCCGGGACAGGTGTAAATCAGCCCCAGCATTTT
.	TRBV5-4	few	TRBJ1-1	CASTKQGDEAFF	TGTGCCAGCACCAAACAGGGTGATGAAGCTTTCTTT
.	TRBV30	.	TRBJ2-3	CAWSVGIDGVTDTQYF	TGTGCCTGGAGTGTAGGGATAGATGGGGTAACAGATACGCAGTATTTT
.	TRBV5-6	once	TRBJ1-2	CASSFGLRGYTF	TGTGCCAGCAGCTTCGGGTTAAGAGGCTACACCTTC
TRBD2	TRBV18	once	TRBJ2-5	CASSLTSGQETQYF	TGTGCCAGCTCGCTCACTAGCGGCCAAGAGACCCAGTACTTC
.	TRBV11-2	few	TRBJ2-3	CASRPIRGDTDTQYF	TGTGCCAGCAGGCCGATTAGAGGGGATACAGATACGCAGTATTTT
.	TRBV11-2	.	TRBJ2-5	CASSHSRDETQYF	TGTGCCAGCAGCCACAGTCGGGACGAGACCCAGTACTTC
.	TRBV28	.	TRBJ1-2	CASSSGGRDGYTF	TGTGCCAGCAGTTCCGGGGGGCGCGATGGCTACACCTTC
TRBD1	TRBV11-2	.	TRBJ1-2	CASSLGTGYGYTF	TGTGCCAGCAGCTTAGGGACAGGCTATGGCTACACCTTC
.	TRBV11-1	.	TRBJ1-1	CASSRPGLIKEAFF	TGTGCCAGCAGCCGACCGGGACTAATAAAAGAAGCTTTCTTT
.	TRBV6-1	once	TRBJ2-5	CASGGTPRETQYF	TGTGCCAGCGGCGGGACACCGCGGGAGACCCAGTACTTC
.	TRBV6-5	.	TRBJ2-7	CASSYYPEPTYEQYF	TGTGCCAGCAGTTACTATCCAGAACCTACCTACGAGCAGTACTTC